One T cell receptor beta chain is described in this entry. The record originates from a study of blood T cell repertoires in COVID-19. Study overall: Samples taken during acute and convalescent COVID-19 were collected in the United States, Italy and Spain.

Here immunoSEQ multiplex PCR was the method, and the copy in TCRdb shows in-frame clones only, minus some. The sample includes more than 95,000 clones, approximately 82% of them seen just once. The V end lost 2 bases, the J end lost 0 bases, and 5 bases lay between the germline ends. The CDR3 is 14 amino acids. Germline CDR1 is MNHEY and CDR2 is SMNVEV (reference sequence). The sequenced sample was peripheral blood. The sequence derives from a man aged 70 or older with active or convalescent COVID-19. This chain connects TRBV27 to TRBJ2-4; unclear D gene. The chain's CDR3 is CASSLEVAKNIQYF. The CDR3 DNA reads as TGTGCCAGCAGTTTAGAGGTAGCCAAAAACATTCAGTACTTC.